This T cell receptor (beta chain) stems from a study of PD-L1 blockade in urothelial cancer. Assay used: immunoSEQ multiplex PCR; TCRdb lists only in-frame clones, some missing. The table shows tens of thousands of clones, with 75% to 85% occurring only once. Indicated time point: pretreatment peripheral blood. CDR3 length: 13 residues. Germline V CDR1 and CDR2: MNHNS, SASEGT. The J segment lost 3 bases and the V segment lost 6 bases, leaving 4 bases of the junction unmatched. The material sequenced was PBMCs, taken around atezolizumab (anti-PD-L1) treatment. The TCR originated in a man aged 50-59 years with urothelial cancer. V and J are TRBV6-1 and TRBJ1-2; 7 bases are shared with TRBD1. CDR3 loop: CASSRGMDYGYTF. The DNA of the CDR3 is TGTGCCAGCAGCAGGGGGATGGACTATGGCTACACCTTC.